The 32 T cell receptor beta chains below were found in one sample sequenced in a study of cytomegalovirus exposure and HLA in healthy donors. The PCR had 60 Vbeta and 13 Jbeta primers. Data came from immunoSEQ multiplex PCR; TCRdb stores just in-frame clones and leaves some out. The sample has 180,000 or so clones; 86% are singletons. Sequencing was carried out using PBMCs. Receptors were obtained from a woman aged 30 to 39 in good health and CMV-seronegative.

The rearrangement links TRBV5-1 to TRBJ1-1; 10 positions agree with TRBD1. This CDR3 contains 13 residues. J was trimmed by 11 bases and V by 4 bases; bases with no gene match: 8. CDR1 and CDR2 from the germline V gene are SGHRS and YFSETQ. The CDR3 loop is CASSAPGQGTAFF. The CDR3 DNA reads as TGCGCCAGCAGCGCCCCGGGACAGGGGACGGCTTTCTTT.

This rearrangement joins TRBV15 to TRBJ2-1, with 9 bases that match TRBD2. There are 16 residues in the CDR3. Trimming removed 3 bases from V and 5 bases from J; junction bases left unmatched: 8. Looked up from germline, CDR1 is LNHNV and CDR2 is YYDKDF (reference sequence). The CDR3 DNA sequence: TGTGCCACCAGCAGTCCCGGACTAGCGTTTAACAATGAGCAGTTCTTC. Translation gives CATSSPGLAFNNEQFF.

The sample holds one count of this clone. Relative to the germline gene, one junction end is altered; a read error may explain this. V usage is TRBV7-9 and J usage is TRBJ2-5; 13 bases fit TRBD2. CDR1 is SEHNR, CDR2 FQNEAQ, per germline (reference sequence). The CDR3 totals 16 residues. CDR3 sequence: CSSSSQGLAGQETQYF. The CDR3 bases are TGTTCCAGCAGCTCCCAGGGACTAGCGGGGCAAGAGACCCAGTACTTC.

The CDR3 DNA reads as TGTGCCAGCAGCTTAACTGCGGCGGGACAGGGGTTCGTTCAGCCCCAGCATTTT. Protein: CASSLTAAGQGFVQPQHF. The chain uses TRBV7-3 and TRBJ1-5; 10 positions agree with TRBD1. V dropped 0 bases and J dropped 6; count of bases not matched to a gene: 11. CDR1 and CDR2 (germline): SGHTA, FQGTGA. CDR3 size: 18 residues.

This chain joins TRBV15 and TRBJ2-7; 7 positions agree with TRBD1. Germline V CDR1 and CDR2: LNHNV, YYDKDF (reference sequence). The CDR3 sequence is 16 residues long. Germline trimming cut 5 bases from V and 3 bases from J; bases unmatched to any gene: 13. The CDR3 DNA is TGTGCCACCAGCCCCAGGACAGGAATTTTTTTCTACGAGCAGTACTTC. It is translated as CATSPRTGIFFYEQYF.

V gene TRBV9 combines with J gene TRBJ2-7; 7 nucleotides line up with TRBD1. Per germline, CDR1 SGDLS and CDR2 YYNGEE. The CDR3 has 13 residues. J gave up 2 bases and V 7 bases, and 6 bases lay outside the gene matches. CDR3 sequence reads: CASSGQNPYEQYF. The CDR3, as DNA: TGTGCCAGCTCGGGACAGAACCCCTACGAGCAGTACTTC.

V and J are TRBV5-1 and TRBJ2-3; D is possibly TRBD2 (6 bases). Germline CDR1 and CDR2: SGHRS and YFSETQ. Between the trimmed V and J ends, which lost 3 bases and 4 bases, there was a span of 12 bases. The CDR3 is made up of 14 amino acids. CDR3 region: CASSSGEPPDTQYF. CDR3 DNA: TGCGCCAGCAGCTCGGGGGAGCCTCCAGATACGCAGTATTTT.

This rearrangement joins TRBV7-3 to TRBJ2-3; 11 bases agree with TRBD2. CDR3 length equals 15 residues. J gave up 2 bases and V 5 bases, and 3 bases lay outside the gene matches. The V gene's germline CDR1 is SGHTA and CDR2 FQGTGA. The chain's CDR3 is CASSRLAGFTDTQYF. CDR3 DNA sequence: TGTGCCAGCAGCCGACTAGCGGGATTCACAGATACGCAGTATTTT. Looking up the rest from reference TRBV7-3 and TRBJ2-3 gives the full variable domain: GAGVSQTPSNKVTEKGKYVELRCDPISGHTALYWYRQSLGQGPEFLIYFQGTGAADDSGLPNDRFFAVRPEGSVSTLKIQRTERGDSAVYLCASSRLAGFTDTQYFGPGTRLTVL.

V and J are TRBV1 and TRBJ2-1; TRBD1 is the table's D call, not checked against the DNA. TRBV1 is assigned pseudogene status. The length of the CDR3 is 17 residues. The CDR3 sequence: CTSSREGPTGARNEQFF. The CDR3 region has the DNA TGCACCAGCAGCCGGGAGGGGCCGACAGGGGCCAGGAATGAGCAGTTCTTC.

The chain uses TRBV10-2 and TRBJ2-1, with TRBD2 matching 10 bases. Germline V lookup: CDR1 WSHSY, CDR2 SAAADI. The CDR3 consists of 16 residues. Unmatched junction bases numbered 24, after V lost 10 bases and J lost 15 bases. The CDR3 DNA sequence: TGCGCCACCAGCCCATCGGAGGCTAGCGGGAGAAACGGGTTGTTCTTC. Translated: CATSPSEASGRNGLFF.

The rearrangement links TRBV7-9 to TRBJ2-5; 7 bases align to TRBD2. Germline V CDR1 and CDR2: SEHNR, FQNEAQ (reference sequence). V lost 3 bases to trimming and J lost 4 bases; unmatched junction nucleotides: 11. The CDR3 loop spans 16 amino acids. CDR3 in amino acids: CASSFGAGEAGETQYF. CDR3 nucleotides: TGTGCCAGCAGCTTTGGTGCGGGGGAAGCCGGAGAGACCCAGTACTTC.

V gene TRBV15 combines with J gene TRBJ2-5, with no clear D. Near its end, the DNA agrees better with TRBJ2-7, so the J call may be wrong. Germline CDR1 LNHNV, CDR2 YYDKDF (reference sequence). This CDR3 spans 14 amino acids. Written as DNA, the CDR3 is TGTGCCACCAGCAGCCTGACACCAACCTACGAGCAGTACTTC. Translated, it gives CATSSLTPTYEQYF.

The chain combines TRBV5-6 with TRBJ1-4; TRBD1 matches 7 bases. The CDR3 is 15 amino acids. Trimming removed 5 bases from V and 0 bases from J; junction bases left unmatched: 4. The germline V gene has CDR1 SGHDT and CDR2 YYEEEE. For the CDR3, the DNA is TGTGCCAGCAGTTGGACAGGCGCAACTAATGAAAAACTGTTTTTT. This codes for CASSWTGATNEKLFF.

CDR3 region: CASKWTVGADTQYF. The CDR3 DNA is TGTGCCAGCAAATGGACAGTCGGGGCAGATACGCAGTATTTT. The chain is built from TRBV19 and TRBJ2-3, with D perhaps matching TRBD1 (6 bases). The CDR3 has 14 residues. From germline, CDR1 is LNHDA and CDR2 SQIVND (reference sequence). The V end was cut by 9 bases, the J end by 4 bases, with 17 bases between.

The chain combines TRBV27 with TRBJ2-1; no reliable D call. Germline CDR1 is MNHEY and CDR2 is SMNVEV (reference sequence). The CDR3 spans 13 residues. Deletions cut 3 bases from V and 8 bases from J, with 11 bases between. The CDR3 region is CASSLYLGDEQFF. CDR3 bases: TGTGCCAGCAGTTTGTATCTAGGAGATGAGCAGTTCTTC.

This clone was counted once. The chain links TRBV5-5 to TRBJ1-5, with 9 bases fitting TRBD1. V shed 4 bases, J shed 7 bases, and the junction held 9 bases outside the gene matches. This CDR3 region has 15 residues. Germline CDR1 and CDR2: SGHKS and YYEKEE (reference sequence). The CDR3 DNA follows: TGTGCCAGCAGCCCCCGCCCGGGACAGGGCCAGCCCCAGCATTTT. It codes for CASSPRPGQGQPQHF.

Only a few counts were recorded for this clone. V and J are TRBV5-1 and TRBJ2-3; TRBD2 matches 10 bases. The germline CDR1 and CDR2 sequences are SGHRS and YFSETQ. There are 15 residues in the CDR3. V shed 0 bases, J shed 4 bases, and the junction held 2 bases outside the gene matches. The CDR3, as DNA: TGCGCCAGCAGCTTGGCCCTAGCGGGGGCAGATACGCAGTATTTT. Its protein is CASSLALAGADTQYF.

This clone was found a few times. The chain combines TRBV5-6 with TRBJ2-1, with D perhaps TRBD2 (6 bases). Trimming removed 2 bases from V and 4 bases from J, with 13 bases in between. The CDR3 loop spans 15 amino acids. Germline V CDR1 and CDR2: SGHDT, YYEEEE. Written as DNA, the CDR3 is TGTGCCAGCAGCTTATTTAGCGGTCTATACAATGAGCAGTTCTTC. Protein sequence: CASSLFSGLYNEQFF.

CDR3 in DNA: TGCGCCAGCAGCTTGGGCCAACGACAGGGCGGCAATGAGCAGTTCTTC. Amino acid sequence: CASSLGQRQGGNEQFF. The chain has TRBV5-1 and TRBJ2-1, with 7 positions matching TRBD1. Germline assignment: CDR1 SGHRS and CDR2 YFSETQ. The CDR3 is 16 amino acids. The V segment lost 0 bases and the J segment 6 bases; nucleotides outside the gene matches: 9.

This rearrangement joins TRBV7-9 to TRBJ2-2; D might be TRBD1 (5 bases). Germline CDR1 SEHNR, CDR2 FQNEAQ (reference sequence). Trimming took 5 bases from V and 6 from J, leaving 10 bases between them. The CDR3 extends over 13 amino acids. CDR3 DNA: TGTGCCAGCAGCCCACAGGTTCCCGGGGAGCTGTTTTTT. Translated, it gives CASSPQVPGELFF.

This chain links TRBV2 with TRBJ1-2, with 12 positions matching TRBD1. The trim removed 4 bases at V and 4 bases at J, leaving 13 bases unmatched. The CDR3 is 18 amino acids. CDR1 is SNHLY, CDR2 FYNNEI, per germline. CDR3 nucleotides: TGTGCCAGCAGTGTGAATAGGGACAGGGGGCCGAGCGGCTATGGCTACACCTTC. Its protein product is CASSVNRDRGPSGYGYTF.

This clone was seen a few times. The V and J genes are TRBV19 and TRBJ1-5; 8 bases are a match to TRBD1. This CDR3 is built from 17 residues. Germline V gives CDR1 LNHDA, CDR2 SQIVND (reference sequence). The V and J ends lost 3 bases and 6 bases, in that order; junction bases with no gene match: 13. Written as DNA, the CDR3 is TGTGCCAGTAGTATCGGAACGGGACAGGTCCTCGGTCAGCCCCAGCATTTT. Translated, it gives CASSIGTGQVLGQPQHF.

This clone was detected a few times. CDR3 bases: TGTGCCAGCAGCCCCGGTGGGACAGGGACCTATGGCTACACCTTC. This sequence encodes CASSPGGTGTYGYTF. The chain couples TRBV28 to TRBJ1-2; TRBD1 matches at 9 bases. Trimming removed 6 bases from V and 4 bases from J; junction bases left unmatched: 9. The length of the CDR3 is 15 residues. The germline CDR1 and CDR2 sequences are MDHEN and SYDVKM.

The chain carries TRBV5-1 and TRBJ2-5, with 9 bases matching TRBD1. V dropped 0 bases and J dropped 7; count of bases not matched to a gene: 10. Germline values: CDR1 SGHRS, CDR2 YFSETQ. CDR3 size: 16 residues. For the CDR3, the DNA is TGCGCCAGCAGCTTGGTTGTGGGGGGACAGGGCCGGACCCAGTACTTC. Amino acids: CASSLVVGGQGRTQYF.

The chain has TRBV6-1 and TRBJ2-1, with TRBD1 identical over 9 bases. V trimming: 6 bases; J trimming: 0 bases; junction bases outside the gene matches: 3. Germline V lookup: CDR1 MNHNS, CDR2 SASEGT. The CDR3 totals 15 residues. The CDR3 sequence is CASSGQGHSYNEQFF. The CDR3 bases are TGTGCCAGCAGCGGACAGGGGCACTCCTACAATGAGCAGTTCTTC.

The V gene is TRBV28, the J gene TRBJ2-3, with D perhaps TRBD2 (5 bases). This CDR3 spans 14 amino acids. From germline, CDR1 is MDHEN and CDR2 SYDVKM. Trimming shortened V by 1 base and J by 3 bases, and 8 bases separated the two germline ends. CDR3 loop: CASSLLDSTDTQYF. The CDR3 nucleotides are TGTGCCAGCAGTTTATTGGACTCGACAGATACGCAGTATTTT.

This clone came up a few times. The V gene is TRBV6-6, the J gene TRBJ2-2; no definite D call. CDR3 length: 13 residues. Germline-derived CDR1 and CDR2 are MNHNY and SVGAGI (reference sequence). Trimming pared 5 bases from V and 5 bases from J, leaving 9 bases between. The CDR3 reads CASSKTETGELFF. The CDR3 DNA reads as TGTGCCAGCAGTAAGACTGAGACCGGGGAGCTGTTTTTT.

The chain couples TRBV7-2 to TRBJ1-4, with TRBD1 as a possible D gene (6 bases). Germline CDR1 is SGHTA and CDR2 is FQGNSA. V was pared by 5 bases and J by 7 bases, with 17 bases between. CDR3 length: 15 amino acids. Here the CDR3 DNA reads TGTGCCAGCAGCCAAGGGGGGGCACGGCGTGAAAAACTGTTTTTT. Translated: CASSQGGARREKLFF.

The DNA for the CDR3 is TGTGCCAGCACCCAGGTTTTTGGTAGCAATCAGCCCCAGCATTTT. Its protein is CASTQVFGSNQPQHF. The J gene is TRBJ1-5, the V gene TRBV2; D is uncertain. V was shortened by 7 bases and J by 0 bases, with 13 bases between the two germline ends. The CDR3 consists of 15 residues. Germline CDR1 is SNHLY and CDR2 is FYNNEI. Full variable domain (outside the CDR3, taken from reference TRBV2 and TRBJ1-5): EPEVTQTPSHQVTQMGQEVILRCVPISNHLYFYWYRQILGQKVEFLVSFYNNEISEKSEIFDDQFSVERPDGSNFTLKIRSTKLEDSAMYFCASTQVFGSNQPQHFGDGTRLSIL.

The chain has TRBV28 and TRBJ1-5, with D possibly TRBD1 on 5 matching bases. Germline V gene data show CDR1 as MDHEN and CDR2 as SYDVKM. Between the trimmed V and J ends, which lost 8 bases and 2 bases, there was a span of 19 bases. This CDR3 region has 16 residues. CDR3 protein: CASSGGGGKGNQPQHF. CDR3 in DNA: TGTGCCAGCTCGGGGGGGGGAGGTAAAGGCAATCAGCCCCAGCATTTT.

The gene calls are TRBV28 and TRBJ2-3, with D perhaps TRBD1 (6 bases). The CDR3 is made up of 16 amino acids. Between the trimmed V and J ends, which lost 7 bases and 1 base, there was a span of 18 bases. Germline V gene data show CDR1 as MDHEN and CDR2 as SYDVKM. CDR3 DNA: TGTGCCAGCACCAACCCCCAGGGGTCCGGCACAGATACGCAGTATTTT. This translates into CASTNPQGSGTDTQYF.

This chain connects TRBV28 to TRBJ2-1; 7 bases agree with TRBD2. The V and J ends lost 2 bases and 12 bases, in that order; junction bases with no gene match: 4. The CDR3 consists of 12 residues. The germline CDR1 and CDR2 sequences are MDHEN and SYDVKM. CDR3 coding DNA: TGTGCCAGCAGTTTAGCGGGAGAGGCGCAGTTCTTC. This gives the protein CASSLAGEAQFF.